The 16 T cell receptor beta chains in this list originate from one sample, sequenced in a study of CD8+CD57+ T cells in acquired aplastic anemia. The template for TCR beta VDJ and CDR3 sequence profiling was genomic DNA. MiXCR, applied by TCRdb to the reads, yields one record per CDR3 protein. The sample shows some 280,000 distinct CDR3 sequences, around three fifths of them seen only once. Sequencing used sorted CD4+, CD8+, or CD8+CD57+ T cells (not recorded which) from PBMCs. These receptors were taken from a human donor with severe aplastic anemia or a healthy control (not recorded which).

The chain couples TRBV29-1 to TRBJ2-5, with 9 bases that match TRBD1. CDR3 length: 16 residues. CDR1 is SQVTM, CDR2 ANQGSEA, per germline. The trim removed 3 bases at V and 4 bases at J, leaving 12 bases unmatched. In DNA, the CDR3 is TGCAGCGTTGAGGCCGACAGGGGGTCTCGGACAGAGACCCAGTACTTC. Protein product: CSVEADRGSRTETQYF.

This clonotype was counted at least ten times. The chain employs TRBV7-9 and TRBJ1-3; D is undetermined. V shed 3 bases and J shed 0 bases, with 9 bases lying between them. The CDR3 spans 15 residues. Germline CDR1 and CDR2: SEHNR and FQNEAQ (reference sequence). The chain's CDR3 is CASSFHSSSGNTIYF. In DNA form, the CDR3 reads TGTGCCAGCAGCTTCCACAGCAGCTCTGGAAACACCATATATTTT.

The CDR3 sequence: CASSLFSGLNTEAFF. DNA of the CDR3: TGCGCCAGCAGCTTGTTCTCAGGGTTGAACACTGAAGCTTTCTTT. This sequence joins TRBV5-1 and TRBJ1-1; a possible D gene is TRBD1 (5 bases). V was trimmed by 1 base and J by 0 bases, leaving 10 bases between them. The CDR3 has 15 amino acids. The germline gives CDR1 SGHRS, CDR2 YFSETQ.

The table lists this clonotype with many counts. This sequence joins TRBV4-2 and TRBJ2-3; no clear D. Germline loops: CDR1 LGHNA, CDR2 YNFKEQ. The CDR3 totals 14 residues. Trimming shortened V by 2 bases and J by 0 bases, and 6 bases separated the two germline ends. CDR3: CASSQPTSTDTQYF. In DNA form, the CDR3 reads TGTGCCAGCAGCCAACCAACTAGCACAGATACGCAGTATTTT.

This chain joins TRBV29-1 and TRBJ2-3; 10 nucleotides align to TRBD2. The trim removed 8 bases at V and 1 base at J, leaving 12 bases unmatched. The CDR3 consists of 16 residues. Germline assignment: CDR1 SQVTM and CDR2 ANQGSEA. The DNA of the CDR3 is TGCAGCAGTTATCAGGGGACTAGCGCCCGCACAGATACGCAGTATTTT. It yields the protein CSSYQGTSARTDTQYF.

The chain combines TRBV20-1 with TRBJ2-2; 9 bases map to TRBD1. This CDR3 is built from 14 residues. V shed 7 bases and J 5 bases; nucleotides not matched to a gene: 8. Germline V gene lookup returns CDR1 DFQATT and CDR2 SNEGSKA (reference sequence). CDR3 region: CSVPGQGKTGELFF. The DNA for the CDR3 is TGCAGTGTCCCGGGACAGGGCAAGACCGGGGAGCTGTTTTTT.

V gene TRBV7-6 combines with J gene TRBJ2-1; 11 bases are a match to TRBD2. J lost 0 bases, V lost 5 bases, and 3 bases had no gene match. From germline, CDR1 is SGHVS and CDR2 FNYEAQ. The CDR3 has 16 amino acids. CDR3 loop: CASSTTSGSSYNEQFF. CDR3 nucleotide sequence: TGTGCCAGCAGCACTACTAGCGGGAGCTCCTACAATGAGCAGTTCTTC.

The table lists this clonotype with many counts. The genes are TRBV28 and TRBJ1-6, with D possibly TRBD1 on 6 matching bases. The CDR3 extends over 14 amino acids. Trimming stripped 6 bases from V and 5 bases from J, with 11 bases between. CDR1 is MDHEN and CDR2 is SYDVKM in the germline V gene. The CDR3 DNA is TGTGCCAGCAGCGAGGGACACCATAATTCACCCCTCCACTTT. This encodes CASSEGHHNSPLHF.

The chain uses TRBV20-1 and TRBJ2-7; TRBD2 aligns across 14 bases. V lost 3 bases to trimming and J lost 0 bases; unmatched junction nucleotides: 1. CDR3 length: 15 amino acids. Germline V lookup: CDR1 DFQATT, CDR2 SNEGSKA (reference sequence). DNA for the CDR3: TGCAGTGCTAGGGGACTAGCGGGAGTCTCCTACGAGCAGTACTTC. Its protein is CSARGLAGVSYEQYF.

This clonotype was recorded many times. The rearrangement joins TRBV12-3 or TRBV12-4 to TRBJ2-1; D is ambiguous. This CDR3 spans 15 amino acids. The ends were cut back, 5 bases at V and 0 bases at J, with 11 bases in the middle. The CDR3 reads CASSRSPGSYNEQFF. The CDR3 nucleotides read TGTGCCAGCAGTAGATCTCCAGGCTCCTACAATGAGCAGTTCTTC.

The rearrangement links TRBV10-1 to TRBJ1-1, with 7 bases fitting TRBD1. Per the germline V gene, CDR1 is WNHNN and CDR2 is SYGVQD (reference sequence). This CDR3 contains 18 residues. The trim removed 6 bases at V and 4 bases at J, leaving 20 bases unmatched. This CDR3 is CASREAMRQGESRTEAFF. The CDR3 bases are TGCGCCAGCAGGGAAGCTATGCGACAGGGAGAATCTCGCACTGAAGCTTTCTTT.

Note on this clonotype: No conserved phenylalanine or tryptophan ends this CDR3, so it is likely a read error. This chain links TRBV5-1 with TRBJ1-1; 7 nucleotides line up with TRBD1. The CDR3 covers 15 residues. Germline trimming cut 0 bases from V and 6 bases from J; bases unmatched to any gene: 8. Germline V lookup: CDR1 SGHRS, CDR2 YFSETQ. In nucleotides, the CDR3 is TGCGCCAGCAGCTTGGAAAACAGGGGATCGGCTGAAGCTTTCCTT. It specifies CASSLENRGSAEAFL.

The J gene is TRBJ2-3, the V gene TRBV5-1; 10 bases are shared with TRBD1. Germline V gene lookup returns CDR1 SGHRS and CDR2 YFSETQ. V trimming: 3 bases; J trimming: 5 bases; junction bases outside the gene matches: 6. The CDR3 extends over 15 amino acids. The CDR3 sequence is CASSYGTGDIDTQYF. The CDR3 region has the DNA TGCGCCAGCAGCTACGGGACAGGGGATATAGATACGCAGTATTTT. The variable domain in full, with the rest retrieved from reference TRBV5-1 and TRBJ2-3, is KAGVTQTPRYLIKTRGQQVTLSCSPISGHRSVSWYQQTPGQGLQFLFEYFSETQRNKGNFPGRFSGRQFSNSRSEMNVSTLELGDSALYLCASSYGTGDIDTQYFGPGTRLTVL.

This clonotype was observed once. The chain couples TRBV10-3 to TRBJ2-7; D ambiguous. Germline V gene sequence: CDR1 ENHRY, CDR2 SYGVKD. The CDR3 length is 14 residues. Between the trimmed V and J ends, which lost 4 bases and 3 bases, there was a span of 13 bases. CDR3 in amino acids: CAISVGGLNYEQYF. In DNA, the CDR3 is TGTGCCATCAGTGTGGGCGGATTGAACTACGAGCAGTACTTC.

This clonotype was picked up many times. This rearrangement joins TRBV5-1 to TRBJ1-6; no clear D. Germline V gene sequence: CDR1 SGHRS, CDR2 YFSETQ. V lost 0 bases and J lost 8, with 9 bases in between. CDR3 length: 14 residues. Written as DNA, the CDR3 is TGCGCCAGCAGCTTGGGATCAGGCGATTCACCCCTCCACTTT. Its protein is CASSLGSGDSPLHF.

In this sample, this clonotype turned up many times. V is TRBV11-2 and J is TRBJ2-7; 11 bases align to TRBD1. The CDR3 runs 18 residues. CDR1 is SGHAT, CDR2 FQNNGV, per germline. V lost 1 base to trimming and J lost 0 bases; unmatched junction nucleotides: 8. CDR3 nucleotide sequence: TGTGCCAGCAGCTTAGCGCCGGGACAGGGGGTCCCCTCCTACGAGCAGTACTTC. Its translation is CASSLAPGQGVPSYEQYF.